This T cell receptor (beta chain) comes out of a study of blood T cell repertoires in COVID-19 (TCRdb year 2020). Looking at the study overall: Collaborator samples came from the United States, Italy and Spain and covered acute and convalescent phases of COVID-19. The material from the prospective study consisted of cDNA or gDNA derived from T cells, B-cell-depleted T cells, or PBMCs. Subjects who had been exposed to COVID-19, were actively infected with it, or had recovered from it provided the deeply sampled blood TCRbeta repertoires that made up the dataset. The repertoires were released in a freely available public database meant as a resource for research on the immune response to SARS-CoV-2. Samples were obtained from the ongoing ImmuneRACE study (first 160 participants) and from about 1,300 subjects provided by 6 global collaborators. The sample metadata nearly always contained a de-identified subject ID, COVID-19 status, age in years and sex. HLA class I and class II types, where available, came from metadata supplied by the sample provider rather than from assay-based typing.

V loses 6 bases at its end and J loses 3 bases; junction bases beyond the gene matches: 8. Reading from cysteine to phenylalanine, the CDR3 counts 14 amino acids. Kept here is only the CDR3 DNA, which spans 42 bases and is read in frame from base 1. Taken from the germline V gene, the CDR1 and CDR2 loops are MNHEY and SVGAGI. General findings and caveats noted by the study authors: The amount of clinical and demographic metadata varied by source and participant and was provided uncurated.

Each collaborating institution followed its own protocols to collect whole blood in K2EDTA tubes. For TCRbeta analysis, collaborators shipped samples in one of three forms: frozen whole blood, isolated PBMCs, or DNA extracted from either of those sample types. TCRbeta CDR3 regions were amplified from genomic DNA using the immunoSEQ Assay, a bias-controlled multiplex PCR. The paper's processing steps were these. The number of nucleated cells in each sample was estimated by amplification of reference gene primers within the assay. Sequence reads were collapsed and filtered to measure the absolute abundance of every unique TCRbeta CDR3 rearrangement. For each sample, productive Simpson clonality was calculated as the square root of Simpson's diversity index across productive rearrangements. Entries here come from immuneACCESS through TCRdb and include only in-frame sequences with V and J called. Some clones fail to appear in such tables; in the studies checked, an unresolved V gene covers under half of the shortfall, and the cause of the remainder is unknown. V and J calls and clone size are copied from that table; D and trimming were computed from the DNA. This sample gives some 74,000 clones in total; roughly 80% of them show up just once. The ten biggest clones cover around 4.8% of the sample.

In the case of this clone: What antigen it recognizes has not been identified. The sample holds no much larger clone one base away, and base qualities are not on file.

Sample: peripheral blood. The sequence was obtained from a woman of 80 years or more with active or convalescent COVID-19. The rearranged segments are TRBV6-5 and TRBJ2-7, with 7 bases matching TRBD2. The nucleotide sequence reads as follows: TGTGCCAGCAGGCGGGAAGGCGGGGGCTACGAGCAGTACTTC. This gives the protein CASRREGGGYEQYF.